One and the same sample provided the 21 T cell receptor beta chains below, sequenced in a study of PD-1 blockade in classical Hodgkin lymphoma. Each patient relapsed following autologous stem cell transplantation, and prior brentuximab vedotin exposure differed. TCRdb's copy holds only in-frame clones and misses some; the assay was immunoSEQ multiplex PCR. The data contain roughly 24,000 clones, approximately 81% of them singletons. The source material was peripheral blood mononuclear cells (PBMCs), sampled before the second cycle of nivolumab. The source is a human donor with classical Hodgkin lymphoma.

This chain joins TRBV5-6 and TRBJ2-7; D call uncertain. The CDR3 is 13 amino acids. Trimming left V 1 base short and J 4 bases short, with 9 bases between. The germline gives CDR1 SGHDT, CDR2 YYEEEE. In DNA form, the CDR3 reads TGTGCCAGCAGCTTGATTGGCCTTTACGAGCAGTACTTC. Protein: CASSLIGLYEQYF.

The chain carries TRBV7-8 and TRBJ2-7; 14 positions agree with TRBD2. From germline, CDR1 is SGHVS and CDR2 FQNEAQ. The CDR3 loop spans 14 amino acids. V shed 5 bases and J 6 bases; nucleotides not matched to a gene: 3. CDR3 bases: TGTGCCAGCAGCCGGACTAGCGGGGGGTCCGAGCAGTACTTC. Translating it yields CASSRTSGGSEQYF.

V is TRBV9 and J is TRBJ1-2; no clear D gene. Germline V gene sequence: CDR1 SGDLS, CDR2 YYNGEE. Trimming left V 0 bases short and J 0 bases short, with 9 bases between. The CDR3 contains 15 residues. The CDR3 reads CASSVEGRPNYGYTF. CDR3 nucleotides: TGTGCCAGCAGCGTAGAGGGCAGGCCTAACTATGGCTACACCTTC.

This clone was recorded only once. V gene TRBV7-9 combines with J gene TRBJ2-7; TRBD2 is a possible D gene (6 bases). Germline V gene lookup returns CDR1 SEHNR and CDR2 FQNEAQ (reference sequence). The CDR3 is 15 amino acids. Trimming removed 0 bases at V and 4 bases at J, with 13 bases between. CDR3 nucleotides: TGTGCCAGCAGCTTAGCGCAAGGGACTTATTACGAGCAGTACTTC. It yields the protein CASSLAQGTYYEQYF.

The chain is built from TRBV30 and TRBJ1-1; a weak D match, TRBD1 (5 bases). The CDR3 extends over 14 amino acids. The germline gives CDR1 GTSNPN, CDR2 SVGIG (reference sequence). The CDR3, as DNA: TGTGCTTGCACCCGGGACTACCTGAACACTGAAGCTTTCTTT. Encoded protein: CACTRDYLNTEAFF.

The chain combines TRBV4-1 with TRBJ2-6; 8 bases line up with TRBD2. The CDR3 covers 21 residues. Germline V lookup: CDR1 MGHRA, CDR2 YSYEKL. V was clipped by 5 bases and J by 3 bases; unmatched bases: 21. The CDR3 sequence is CASSVALPRASGGIGANVLTF. The CDR3 DNA sequence: TGCGCCAGCAGCGTAGCACTACCAAGGGCCTCGGGGGGGATTGGGGCCAACGTCCTGACTTTC.

This clone came up once. The CDR3 loop reads CASKGLGNTIYF. The CDR3 DNA reads TGTGCCAGCAAGGGGCTTGGAAACACCATATATTTT. The chain couples TRBV9 to TRBJ1-3; tentative D call: TRBD1 (5 bases). This CDR3 has 12 amino acids. Germline CDR1 and CDR2: SGDLS and YYNGEE. Trimming took 6 bases from V and 3 from J, leaving 7 bases between them.

The rearrangement uses TRBV5-4 and TRBJ2-5, with D possibly TRBD1 on 6 matching bases. This CDR3 spans 13 amino acids. V gave up 4 bases and J gave up 2 bases, with 9 bases separating them. Germline V gene sequence: CDR1 SGHNT, CDR2 YYREEE (reference sequence). The CDR3 DNA follows: TGTGCCAGCAGCAAACAGGGACAAGAGACCCAGTACTTC. Residues: CASSKQGQETQYF. The full variable domain, its missing parts supplied by reference TRBV5-4 and TRBJ2-5, is ETGVTQSPTHLIKTRGQQVTLRCSSQSGHNTVSWYQQALGQGPQFIFQYYREEENGRGNFPPRFSGLQFPNYSSELNVNALELDDSALYLCASSKQGQETQYFGPGTRLLVL.

CDR3 bases: TGTGCCAGCAGCCTACTTGCGGGTCAGCCCCAGCATTTT. This sequence encodes CASSLLAGQPQHF. V and J are TRBV7-3 and TRBJ1-5; no clear D gene. The CDR3 runs to 13 residues. CDR1 and CDR2 (germline): SGHTA, FQGTGA. V was shortened by 5 bases and J by 6 bases, with 11 bases between the two germline ends.

The chain joins TRBV5-1 to TRBJ2-3, with D perhaps matching TRBD1 or TRBD2 (6 bases each). V dropped 2 bases and J dropped 4 bases, with 17 bases sitting between them. Looked up from germline, CDR1 is SGHRS and CDR2 is YFSETQ. CDR3 length: 16 residues. This chain's CDR3 is CASSFNQGRGPDTQYF. The CDR3 DNA sequence: TGCGCCAGCAGCTTCAACCAGGGGCGGGGTCCAGATACGCAGTATTTT.

This clone was detected only a few times. The chain joins TRBV11-1 to TRBJ1-6, with a tentative D call TRBD1 (6 bases). CDR1 is SGHAT, CDR2 FQDESV, per germline (reference sequence). V lost 2 bases and J 5 bases, leaving 16 bases between the germline ends. The CDR3 length is 17 residues. The CDR3 nucleotides are TGTGCCAGCAGCTTATACCAGGGACAAGCTGATAATTCACCCCTCCACTTT. Protein product: CASSLYQGQADNSPLHF.

A few counts support this clone. The chain joins TRBV18 to TRBJ2-2; 9 nucleotides align to TRBD2. This CDR3 is 14 amino acids long. J was trimmed by 8 bases and V by 8 bases; bases with no gene match: 9. Germline CDR1 and CDR2: KGHSH and LQKENI. The CDR3 DNA reads as TGTGCCAGCATAGCGGGGGCCGCCGAAGGGGAGCTGTTTTTT. This sequence encodes CASIAGAAEGELFF.

The CDR3 here is CASSHQQGAGSPLHF. CDR3 DNA: TGTGCCAGCAGCCACCAACAGGGGGCAGGTTCACCCCTCCACTTT. The chain is built from TRBV7-2 and TRBJ1-6, with TRBD1 matching 9 bases. This CDR3 spans 15 amino acids. The germline V gene has CDR1 SGHTA and CDR2 FQGNSA. The trim removed 5 bases at V and 9 bases at J, leaving 8 bases unmatched.

This sequence joins TRBV5-1 and TRBJ2-2, with D unresolved. The germline V gene has CDR1 SGHRS and CDR2 YFSETQ. The CDR3 spans 13 residues. V was trimmed by 3 bases and J by 1 base, leaving 4 bases between them. This CDR3 is CASSYGNTGELFF. DNA for the CDR3: TGCGCCAGCAGCTACGGGAACACCGGGGAGCTGTTTTTT.

The chain uses TRBV6-1 and TRBJ2-7; maybe TRBD1 (6 bases). The CDR3 runs to 15 residues. Germline V gene lookup returns CDR1 MNHNS and CDR2 SASEGT. Trimming cost V 7 bases and J 3 bases, with 19 bases left between them. CDR3 DNA sequence: TGTGCCAGCACCACCACTGAGGGACATTACTACGAGCAGTACTTC. Translation: CASTTTEGHYYEQYF.

The rearrangement joins TRBV9 to TRBJ2-7; 12 bases are shared with TRBD1. The V and J ends lost 7 bases and 6 bases, in that order; junction bases with no gene match: 11. The CDR3 is 15 amino acids. CDR1 is SGDLS and CDR2 is YYNGEE in the germline V gene. Written as DNA, the CDR3 is TGTGCCAGCGGCCGAACCCGGGACAGGGGGCGCGAGCAGTACTTC. This translates into CASGRTRDRGREQYF.

The J gene is TRBJ1-4, the V gene TRBV7-9; no reliable D call. CDR1 and CDR2 (germline): SEHNR, FQNEAQ (reference sequence). Trimming left V 3 bases short and J 3 bases short, with 8 bases between. The CDR3 is 14 residues long. The CDR3 DNA reads TGTGCCAGCAGCTTCGCGCGATCTAATGAAAAACTGTTTTTT. This translates into CASSFARSNEKLFF. Combining the CDR3 with reference TRBV7-9 and TRBJ1-4 gives the whole variable domain DTGVSQNPRHKITKRGQNVTFRCDPISEHNRLYWYRQTLGQGPEFLTYFQNEAQLEKSRLLSDRFSAERPKGSFSTLEIQRTEQGDSAMYLCASSFARSNEKLFFGSGTQLSVL.

This chain uses TRBV4-1 with TRBJ1-6; 11 nucleotides match TRBD1. CDR1 and CDR2 (germline): MGHRA, YSYEKL. Trimming cost V 5 bases and J 10 bases; bases outside gene matches: 16. The CDR3 contains 18 residues. The CDR3 protein is CASSTTWGQGVIGSPLHF. CDR3 DNA: TGCGCCAGCAGCACGACCTGGGGACAGGGGGTAATAGGGTCACCCCTCCACTTT.

This chain links TRBV2 with TRBJ2-1; 7 nucleotides line up with TRBD2. This CDR3 is 16 amino acids long. In germline, CDR1 is SNHLY, CDR2 FYNNEI. Trimming took 4 bases from V and 0 from J; bases not matched to a gene: 6. For the CDR3, the DNA is TGTGCCAGCAGTGTTTCGGGGGGATTCTCCTACAATGAGCAGTTCTTC. It yields the protein CASSVSGGFSYNEQFF.

This sequence joins TRBV18 and TRBJ2-5; 8 nucleotides match TRBD1. The length of the CDR3 is 14 residues. Per germline, CDR1 KGHSH and CDR2 LQKENI. Germline trimming cut 4 bases from V and 5 bases from J; bases unmatched to any gene: 6. CDR3 DNA: TGTGCCAGCTCACGGACAGGGCCCTTGGAGACCCAGTACTTC. It translates to CASSRTGPLETQYF.

The chain has TRBV6-6 and TRBJ1-2, with no clear D. V was cut by 2 bases and J by 4 bases, with 5 bases left in between. CDR1 is MNHNY and CDR2 is SVGAGI in the germline V gene (reference sequence). The CDR3 is made up of 12 amino acids. The CDR3 DNA reads as TGTGCCAGCAGTTACACTACCTATGGCTACACCTTC. It encodes CASSYTTYGYTF.